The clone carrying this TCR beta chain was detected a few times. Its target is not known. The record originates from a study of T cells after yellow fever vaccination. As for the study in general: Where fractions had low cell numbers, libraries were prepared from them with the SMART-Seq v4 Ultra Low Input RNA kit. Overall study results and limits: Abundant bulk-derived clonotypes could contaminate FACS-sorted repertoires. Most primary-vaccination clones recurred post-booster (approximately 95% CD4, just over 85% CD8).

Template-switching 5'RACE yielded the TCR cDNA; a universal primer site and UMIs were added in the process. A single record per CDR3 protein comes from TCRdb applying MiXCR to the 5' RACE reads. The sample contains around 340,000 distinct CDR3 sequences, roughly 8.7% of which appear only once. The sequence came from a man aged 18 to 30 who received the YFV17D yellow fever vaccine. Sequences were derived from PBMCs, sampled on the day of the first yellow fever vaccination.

The CDR3 DNA sequence: TGTGCCTGGACCCAGGCGGATACGCAGTATTTT. Translating it yields CAWTQADTQYF. The chain carries TRBV30 and TRBJ2-3, with D unclear. V was shortened by 4 bases and J by 6 bases, with 8 bases between the two germline ends. The CDR3 covers 11 residues. The germline V gene has CDR1 GTSNPN and CDR2 SVGIG (reference sequence).